The 10 T cell receptor beta chains reported below all come from one sample, sequenced in a study of T-cell memory formation after mild COVID-19. TCRdb used MiXCR to reprocess the 5' RACE reads, holding one entry per CDR3 protein. In the table there are roughly 240,000 distinct CDR3 sequences, roughly 15% of which are singletons. Specimen: PBMCs or a T cell subset sorted from them (not recorded which). The receptor set was obtained from a man aged 18 to 29 who had mild COVID-19 (a few samples of this study predate the infection). Cell type and time point are not known.

The rearrangement joins TRBV14 to TRBJ2-5; a possible D gene is TRBD2 (5 bases). This CDR3 is 14 amino acids long. V was trimmed by 0 bases and J by 3 bases, leaving 8 bases between them. The V gene's germline CDR1 is SGHDN and CDR2 FVKESK. CDR3 residues: CASSQDPGEETQYF. DNA of the CDR3: TGTGCCAGCAGCCAAGATCCCGGGGAAGAGACCCAGTACTTC.

This clonotype was counted only a few times. The genes are TRBV6-5 and TRBJ2-7; 9 bases agree with TRBD2. Looked up from germline, CDR1 is MNHEY and CDR2 is SVGAGI. V lost 0 bases and J lost 0; bases outside the gene matches: 3. There are 16 residues in the CDR3. Written as DNA, the CDR3 is TGTGCCAGCAGTTACTCAGCGGGGGGATTCTCCTACGAGCAGTACTTC. Amino acids: CASSYSAGGFSYEQYF.

This clonotype showed up just a few times. This sequence joins TRBV20-1 and TRBJ1-1, with a weak D call TRBD1 (5 bases). Germline CDR1 and CDR2: DFQATT and SNEGSKA (reference sequence). Trimming removed 3 bases at V and 7 bases at J, with 12 bases between. This CDR3 region has 12 residues. The CDR3 reads CSARDEGYEAFF. For the CDR3, the DNA is TGCAGTGCTAGGGACGAGGGGTATGAAGCTTTCTTT.

This chain connects TRBV28 to TRBJ1-1; TRBD1 matches 8 bases. The germline V gene has CDR1 MDHEN and CDR2 SYDVKM. CDR3 size: 16 residues. The junction had 13 bases not matched to a gene; V was cut back by 2 bases and J by 8 bases. DNA for the CDR3: TGTGCCAGCAGTTTAACCGGTGGCAGGGGGCGATCCGAAGCTTTCTTT. It translates to CASSLTGGRGRSEAFF.

The CDR3 here is CASSEQGSNYGYTF. The CDR3 bases are TGTGCCAGCAGTGAGCAGGGTTCTAACTATGGCTACACCTTC. The chain carries TRBV2 and TRBJ1-2; weak D call: TRBD1 (5 bases). The CDR3 length is 14 residues. Germline V gene data show CDR1 as SNHLY and CDR2 as FYNNEI. The germline V and J ends were trimmed by 3 bases and 0 bases, with 8 bases remaining between them.

The chain joins TRBV18 to TRBJ1-3; the match to TRBD1 covers 7 bases. The ends lost 4 bases at V and 0 bases at J; junction bases unmatched: 3. CDR3 length: 15 residues. Germline V gene lookup returns CDR1 KGHSH and CDR2 LQKENI. The CDR3 reads CASSLGTDSGNTIYF. Here the CDR3 DNA reads TGTGCCAGCTCACTGGGGACAGACTCTGGAAACACCATATATTTT.

This clonotype was observed a single time. The V gene is TRBV10-3, the J gene TRBJ1-5; no clear D. The CDR3 runs 13 residues. Trimming removed 6 bases at V and 5 bases at J, with 11 bases between. The V gene's germline CDR1 is ENHRY and CDR2 SYGVKD. This CDR3 is CAISESTYQPQHF. CDR3 coding DNA: TGTGCCATCAGCGAGAGTACTTATCAGCCCCAGCATTTT.

The rearrangement uses TRBV28 and TRBJ2-3, with TRBD1 matching 9 bases. Losses at the gene ends were 10 bases for V and 4 bases for J; bases not matched to a gene: 9. The CDR3 length is 14 residues. Germline-derived CDR1 and CDR2 are MDHEN and SYDVKM. The CDR3: CAIKRDRVSDTQYF. The CDR3 nucleotides are TGTGCCATCAAGCGGGACAGGGTATCAGATACGCAGTATTTT.

This chain links TRBV12-3 or TRBV12-4 with TRBJ1-2; D might be TRBD1 (5 bases). The V and J ends lost 6 bases and 4 bases respectively, with 9 bases between them. This CDR3 has 12 residues. The CDR3 reads CASRLRGYGYTF. The CDR3, as DNA: TGTGCCAGCAGATTAAGGGGCTATGGCTACACCTTC.

V is TRBV5-1 and J is TRBJ1-1; D remains unclear. The length of the CDR3 is 14 residues. Deletions cut 5 bases from V and 11 bases from J, with 22 bases between. Germline CDR1 and CDR2: SGHRS and YFSETQ. CDR3 DNA: TGCGCCAGCAGTTTCCCGACGGCCCGAGAAGGGGCTTTCTTT. It translates to CASSFPTAREGAFF.